A selection of T cell receptor beta chains follows, all from one sample in a study of T-cell memory formation after mild COVID-19. Each CDR3 protein is one row after TCRdb ran MiXCR on the 5' RACE reads. The table records under 300,000 distinct CDR3 sequences, approximately 9% of them present only once. The material sequenced was PBMCs or a T cell subset sorted from them (not recorded which). The receptors were sampled from a man younger than 30 who had mild COVID-19 (a few samples of this study predate the infection). Cell type and time point are not known. Both conserved end residues are part of each CDR3. D genes are given only for firm matches. Size values are once, few and many counts, or a class for expanded clones, and some rows have none.

j_gene,d_gene,abundance,v_gene,CDR3aa,CDR3nt
TRBJ2-1,.,.,TRBV6-2/TRBV6-3,CASSYSIRRPGRNEQFF,TGTGCCAGCAGTTACTCGATTCGGAGGCCGGGGAGAAATGAGCAGTTCTTC
TRBJ2-5,.,few,TRBV19,CASRATGPGVETQYF,TGTGCCAGTAGAGCCACAGGGCCCGGGGTGGAGACCCAGTACTTC
TRBJ2-1,TRBD1,many,TRBV5-5,CASSLTWTGGNEQFF,TGTGCCAGCAGCCTTACTTGGACAGGGGGCAATGAGCAGTTCTTC
TRBJ1-1,.,.,TRBV6-5,CASSYSRGFAHTEAFF,TGTGCCAGCAGTTACTCGAGAGGATTTGCCCACACTGAAGCTTTCTTT
TRBJ2-1,.,.,TRBV15,CATGGDSYNEQFF,TGTGCCACCGGGGGTGATTCCTACAATGAGCAGTTCTTC
TRBJ2-7,.,.,TRBV4-3,CASSPRVGRNEQYF,TGCGCCAGCAGCCCACGGGTCGGCAGGAACGAGCAGTACTTC
TRBJ2-5,.,few,TRBV7-9,CASSLAQGAETQYF,TGTGCCAGCAGCTTAGCGCAGGGCGCAGAGACCCAGTACTTC
TRBJ2-2,TRBD2,few,TRBV6-5,CASSYSAPLAGGAGELFF,TGTGCCAGCAGTTACTCGGCACCTCTAGCGGGGGGTGCCGGGGAGCTGTTTTTT
TRBJ2-2,TRBD2,few,TRBV12-5,CASGLALAGAWNTGELFF,TGTGCTAGTGGTTTGGCCCTAGCGGGGGCCTGGAACACCGGGGAGCTGTTTTTT
TRBJ2-2,.,many,TRBV7-6,CASSFGTGELFF,TGTGCCAGCAGCTTCGGTACCGGGGAGCTGTTTTTT
TRBJ2-3,TRBD1,.,TRBV20-1,CSAHGQGADTQYF,TGCAGTGCTCACGGACAGGGCGCAGATACGCAGTATTTT
TRBJ2-3,.,few,TRBV10-3,CAIRAGQGGITDTQYF,TGTGCCATCAGGGCCGGACAGGGAGGGATCACAGATACGCAGTATTTT
TRBJ2-3,.,few,TRBV27,CASSSRSSGPSTDTQYF,TGTGCCAGCAGTTCCCGATCTTCTGGGCCTAGCACAGATACGCAGTATTTT
TRBJ1-6,.,.,TRBV27,CASARVLSYNSPLHF,TGTGCCAGTGCGCGGGTATTGTCCTATAATTCACCCCTCCACTTT
TRBJ2-1,.,.,TRBV7-9,CASSLDSTRNEQFF,TGTGCCAGCAGTCTCGACAGTACGAGAAATGAGCAGTTCTTC
TRBJ2-7,.,.,TRBV5-1,CASSEGGSWEQYF,TGCGCCAGCAGCGAAGGGGGGTCCTGGGAGCAGTACTTC
TRBJ1-5,.,many,TRBV7-9,CASSSDPGALGRNQPQHF,TGTGCCAGCAGCTCCGATCCGGGGGCGCTTGGAAGGAATCAGCCCCAGCATTTT
TRBJ2-7,.,.,TRBV20-1,CSARDAGRIYEQYF,TGCAGTGCTAGAGACGCGGGCAGAATCTACGAGCAGTACTTC
TRBJ2-7,.,.,TRBV5-1,CASSQGPISYEQYF,TGCGCCAGCAGTCAAGGACCGATCTCCTACGAGCAGTACTTC
TRBJ1-2,TRBD1,few,TRBV3-1,CASSQPGETGPYGYTF,TGTGCCAGCAGCCAGCCGGGTGAGACAGGGCCCTATGGCTACACCTTC
TRBJ2-3,TRBD1,.,TRBV20-1,CSAKSGTGSPRADTQYF,TGCAGTGCCAAGAGCGGGACAGGGTCCCCTAGGGCAGATACGCAGTATTTT
TRBJ1-5,.,.,TRBV20-1,CKTGRQPQHF,TGTAAAACAGGGCGGCAGCCCCAGCATTTT
TRBJ2-2,TRBD2,few,TRBV7-2,CASSPTWEGPITGELFF,TGTGCCAGCAGCCCAACCTGGGAGGGTCCCATCACCGGGGAGCTGTTTTTT
TRBJ1-1,.,many,TRBV6-2/TRBV6-3,CASSQGAEAFF,TGTGCCAGCAGCCAGGGCGCTGAAGCTTTCTTT
TRBJ1-6,.,many,TRBV18,CASSPEGTVNYSPLHF,TGTGCCAGCTCACCGGAGGGTACCGTGAACTATTCACCCCTCCACTTT
TRBJ2-2,TRBD1,few,TRBV20-1,CSAPRRDRMNTGELFF,TGCAGTGCCCCGAGGAGGGACAGGATGAACACCGGGGAGCTGTTTTTT
TRBJ1-1,.,many,TRBV28,CASSSGTANTEAFF,TGTGCCAGCAGTTCCGGGACCGCGAACACTGAAGCTTTCTTT
TRBJ2-2,.,few,TRBV10-2,CATEGESGTGELFF,TGCGCCACCGAGGGGGAGAGTGGGACCGGGGAGCTGTTTTTT
TRBJ2-7,.,.,TRBV7-6,CASSLAQRVGRLGEQYF,TGTGCCAGCAGCTTAGCCCAGAGAGTTGGCCGTCTAGGCGAGCAGTACTTC
TRBJ1-3,.,.,TRBV28,CASRTSSSGNTIYF,TGTGCCAGCAGGACGTCCTCCTCTGGAAACACCATATATTTT
TRBJ2-7,TRBD2,.,TRBV4-2,CASSQEGEGRYEQYF,TGTGCCAGCAGCCAAGAGGGGGAGGGTCGCTACGAGCAGTACTTC
TRBJ2-2,TRBD2,.,TRBV11-2,CASSPGTSVMGGELFF,TGTGCCAGCAGCCCCGGGACTAGCGTGATGGGCGGGGAGCTGTTTTTT
TRBJ1-1,TRBD1,few,TRBV9,CASSSMGQLNTEAFF,TGTGCCAGCAGCTCCATGGGACAGTTGAACACTGAAGCTTTCTTT
TRBJ1-2,.,few,TRBV7-8,CASSLEPSYGYTF,TGTGCCAGCAGCTTAGAGCCAAGCTATGGCTACACCTTC
TRBJ2-3,.,.,TRBV20-1,CSARQGGSTDTQYF,TGCAGTGCTAGACAGGGGGGCAGCACAGATACGCAGTATTTT
TRBJ2-3,.,few,TRBV6-1,CASSEGHRDTQYF,TGTGCCAGCAGTGAAGGTCATAGAGATACGCAGTATTTT
TRBJ2-3,.,few,TRBV12-3/TRBV12-4,CASSSDGSSTDTQYF,TGTGCCAGCAGTTCGGACGGATCCAGCACAGATACGCAGTATTTT
TRBJ2-2,.,many,TRBV5-1,CASSLVLGDGGELFF,TGCGCCAGCAGCTTGGTATTAGGGGACGGCGGGGAGCTGTTTTTT
TRBJ1-6,TRBD1,many,TRBV9,CASSGGQGANESPLHF,TGTGCCAGCAGCGGGGGACAGGGGGCTAACGAATCACCCCTCCACTTT
TRBJ2-3,TRBD2,.,TRBV20-1,CSARSLAGGTDTQYF,TGCAGTGCACGGAGCCTAGCGGGAGGGACAGATACGCAGTATTTT